Listed below are T cell receptor beta chains from one sample, sequenced in a study of Graves' ophthalmopathy and Graves' hyperthyroidism. MiXCR, run by TCRdb on the multiplex PCR reads, gives a single entry per CDR3 protein. The sample lists roughly 610,000 distinct CDR3 sequences, 22% seen once, with around 6.5% in the top ten. What was sequenced was peripheral blood. These TCRs come from a woman aged 18-30 years with stable Graves' hyperthyroidism. Some clones in this sample may be carry-over from other donors' samples. The CDR3 runs from the conserved cysteine through the conserved F or W. The D gene is left open where the match is weak. Size is omitted from some rows. Given values are once, few, many or a class for expanded clones.

TRBV12-3/TRBV12-4	.	many	TRBJ2-4	CASSLGHRNIQYF	TGTGCCAGCAGTTTAGGACACCGAAACATTCAGTACTTC
TRBV5-5	.	.	TRBJ2-5	CASSFLTFGSETQYF	TGTGCCAGCAGCTTTTTGACATTCGGGTCGGAGACCCAGTACTTC
TRBV19	.	many	TRBJ1-2	CASTARANYGYTF	TGTGCCAGTACGGCCCGAGCTAACTATGGCTACACCTTC
TRBV18	TRBD1	.	TRBJ2-7	CASSPGTGLFYEQYF	TGTGCCAGCTCACCCGGGACAGGGTTGTTCTACGAGCAGTACTTC
TRBV27	TRBD2	few	TRBJ2-5	CASSLSPSGKETQYF	TGTGCCAGCAGTTTATCCCCTAGCGGGAAAGAGACCCAGTACTTC
TRBV6-1	.	few	TRBJ1-1	CASSEHASMNTEAFF	TGTGCCAGCAGCGAACACGCATCTATGAACACTGAAGCTTTCTTT
TRBV7-2	.	.	TRBJ1-2	CASSSPGRVDYGYTF	TGTGCCAGCAGCTCTCCGGGCAGGGTGGACTATGGCTACACCTTC
TRBV19	.	many	TRBJ2-2	CASTKTSWRTTGELFF	TGTGCCAGTACCAAAACTTCCTGGCGGACAACCGGGGAGCTGTTTTTT
TRBV28	TRBD1	many	TRBJ1-2	CASSDRGRVHGYTF	TGTGCCAGCAGTGACAGGGGGCGCGTTCATGGCTACACCTTC
TRBV9	TRBD1	many	TRBJ1-6	CASSEQGAFANSPLHF	TGTGCCAGCAGCGAGCAGGGGGCGTTTGCGAATTCACCCCTCCACTTT
TRBV30	.	many	TRBJ1-2	CAWSVPDRNYGYTF	TGTGCCTGGAGTGTACCCGACAGAAACTATGGCTACACCTTC
TRBV27	.	.	TRBJ2-5	CASSLWTQETQYF	TGTGCCAGCAGTTTATGGACACAAGAGACCCAGTACTTC
TRBV14	.	many	TRBJ1-1	CASSQDRAGQAFF	TGTGCCAGCAGCCAAGACCGTGCCGGACAAGCTTTCTTT
TRBV7-8	.	.	TRBJ2-4	CASSPLSVAGRLAKNIQYF	TGTGCCAGCAGCCCCCTGTCGGTAGCAGGGAGACTAGCCAAAAACATTCAGTACTTC
TRBV11-1	.	.	TRBJ1-1	CASSPSGGGMNTEAFF	TGTGCCAGCAGCCCTTCCGGGGGCGGGATGAACACTGAAGCTTTCTTT
TRBV6-1	.	.	TRBJ1-6	CASGHQGREDSPLHF	TGTGCCAGCGGGCATCAGGGCCGGGAAGATTCACCCCTCCACTTT
TRBV12-5	TRBD1	many	TRBJ2-4	CASGLTGTVNAKNIQYF	TGTGCTAGTGGTTTGACCGGGACAGTCAACGCCAAAAACATTCAGTACTTC
TRBV14	.	many	TRBJ2-7	CASSHSNSYEQYF	TGTGCCAGCAGCCACTCGAACTCATACGAGCAGTACTTC
TRBV6-1	.	.	TRBJ1-2	CAINHPDRIYGYTF	TGTGCCATAAACCATCCCGACAGGATCTATGGCTACACCTTC
TRBV18	TRBD2	.	TRBJ2-5	CASSPLAGEVETQYF	TGTGCCAGCTCACCACTTGCGGGAGAAGTGGAGACCCAGTACTTC
TRBV28	TRBD2	many	TRBJ2-4	CASSLTSREGTKNIQYF	TGTGCCAGCAGTTTAACGAGTCGGGAGGGAACCAAAAACATTCAGTACTTC
TRBV15	TRBD2	many	TRBJ2-7	CATSRDIAGLYEQYF	TGTGCCACCAGCAGAGATATAGCGGGACTATACGAGCAGTACTTC
TRBV19	.	many	TRBJ1-5	CASSPSSHSNQPQHF	TGTGCCAGTAGCCCCAGCAGTCATAGCAATCAGCCCCAGCATTTT
TRBV6-1	.	few	TRBJ1-1	CASSEALGRDPAFF	TGTGCCAGCAGTGAAGCCCTAGGGAGGGACCCAGCTTTCTTT
TRBV5-1	TRBD1	few	TRBJ2-2	CASSVRDRATGELFF	TGCGCCAGCAGCGTCCGGGACAGGGCGACCGGGGAGCTGTTTTTT
TRBV6-1	.	many	TRBJ1-2	CASRTQGVYGYTF	TGTGCCAGCAGAACACAGGGTGTCTATGGCTACACCTTC
TRBV20-1	TRBD1	many	TRBJ1-2	CSAEDRGRLHYGYTF	TGCAGTGCTGAGGACAGGGGCCGGCTTCACTATGGCTACACCTTC
TRBV29-1	TRBD1	many	TRBJ1-2	CSVTDRPHGYTF	TGCAGCGTTACGGACAGGCCCCATGGCTACACCTTC
TRBV6-2/TRBV6-3	.	many	TRBJ2-6	CASSYSMPSGANVLTF	TGTGCCAGCAGTTACTCGATGCCGTCCGGGGCCAACGTCCTGACTTTC
TRBV4-2	.	many	TRBJ1-6	CASSQEVVNSPLHF	TGTGCCAGCAGCCAAGAAGTTGTTAATTCACCCCTCCACTTT
TRBV12-3/TRBV12-4	.	many	TRBJ2-2	CASRERGKELFF	TGTGCCAGCAGGGAGAGGGGGAAGGAGCTGTTTTTT
TRBV5-1	TRBD1	few	TRBJ2-7	CASSIKDRDYEQYF	TGCGCCAGCAGTATTAAGGACAGGGACTACGAGCAGTACTTC
TRBV20-1	TRBD1	many	TRBJ2-5	CSARGTGVQETQYF	TGCAGTGCTAGAGGGACAGGGGTCCAAGAGACCCAGTACTTC
TRBV6-5	.	.	TRBJ1-1	CASSYSGRTMNTEAFF	TGTGCCAGCAGTTATTCCGGGCGAACCATGAACACTGAAGCTTTCTTT
TRBV12-3/TRBV12-4	TRBD2	many	TRBJ2-7	CASSLEWVAGGFEQYF	TGTGCCAGCAGTTTAGAGTGGGTAGCGGGAGGGTTTGAGCAGTACTTC
TRBV18	.	.	TRBJ1-1	CASSPPGFLMNTEAFF	TGTGCCAGCTCACCACCGGGGTTTTTGATGAACACTGAAGCTTTCTTT
TRBV6-1	.	many	TRBJ2-2	CASNTGELFF	TGTGCCAGTAATACCGGGGAGCTGTTTTTT
TRBV13	.	many	TRBJ1-2	CASRPTTETYGYTF	TGTGCCAGCAGACCTACGACAGAGACCTATGGCTACACCTTC
TRBV6-1	.	many	TRBJ1-5	CASRPRGGGQPQHF	TGTGCCAGCAGACCCAGGGGAGGCGGTCAGCCCCAGCATTTT
TRBV20-1	.	.	TRBJ2-7	CSARRMAGAAGEQYF	TGCAGTGCTAGAAGAATGGCCGGGGCTGCGGGCGAGCAGTACTTC